Described below is a single TCR beta chain sequence and its context. Its antigen is as yet unknown. TCR beta libraries used about 1.9 micrograms of DNA from cryopreserved PBMCs. These data belong to a study of cytotoxic CD8 clonotypes in ibrutinib-treated CLL. Study-level information: Partial responders around 24, complete 2; around twelve progressed and about 15 stayed in remission by median approximately 64 months. Investigators collected response samples after a median roughly 12 months of treatment, range 6 to 36. Overall study results and limits: Upon ibrutinib response clonality rose, and upon progression it fell back toward baseline.

The CDR3 loop spans 19 amino acids. V was clipped by 5 bases and J by 2 bases; unmatched bases: 13. Only in-frame clones appear in the TCRdb table, and some are missing; sequencing was by immunoSEQ multiplex PCR. The sample lists around 330,000 clones, roughly two thirds seen once, with around 6.3% in the top ten. The starting material was PBMCs, obtained after 36 months of ibrutinib treatment. This rearrangement joins TRBV23-1 to TRBJ2-3; 13 bases map to TRBD2. TRBV23-1 qualifies as an ORF whose function is uncertain. This sequence originates from a human donor with chronic lymphocytic leukemia. The DNA of the CDR3 is TGCGCCAGCAGTTCTCGACTAGCGGGAGGCCCCGGGGCCACAGATACGCAGTATTTT. Translating it yields CASSSRLAGGPGATDTQYF.